This T cell receptor beta chain was profiled in a study of T cells in Graves' hyperthyroidism and ophthalmopathy (dated by TCRdb to about 2019). A note on the overall study: A discovery cohort of about 100 patients, roughly 45 with Graves' ophthalmopathy and approximately 57 with stable Graves' hyperthyroidism, was used to find distinguishing TCR V-J signatures. After sampling, hyperthyroidism patients received methimazole starting at 30 mg daily, and ophthalmopathy patients received high-dose intravenous methylprednisolone. The paper describes TCR Vbeta CDR3 sequencing of 140 or so peripheral blood samples, made up of some 42 ophthalmopathy patients, approximately 76 hyperthyroidism patients and about 17 progressor patients. The 100 or so discovery patients were randomly split 7:3 into training and test sets. Prospective prediction of ophthalmopathy was tested in an independent validation cohort consisting of some 18 hyperthyroidism patients and over 15 patients who later progressed to ophthalmopathy. In six Graves' hyperthyroidism patients, the study also compared T-cell repertoires from thyroid tissue with T-cell repertoires from blood.

Exclusion was applied to patients with uncontrolled infections, other autoimmune diseases, pregnancy or lactation. Diagnoses relied on clinical symptoms, serum thyroxine and TRAb, thyroid ultrasound and orbital computed tomography. Total RNA was extracted using Trizol reagent, and RNA quality was assessed on an Agilent 2100 Bioanalyzer. About this clonotype itself: Its recognized antigen is unknown. No much larger clonotype is one base removed from it; base qualities were not supplied.

TCR beta CDR3 regions were amplified from RNA transcripts. For the first round of RT-PCR on the TCR CDR3, the HTBI primer set was used together with the Qiagen OneStep RT-PCR kit. Libraries were constructed in a second round of multiplex PCR, after which size selection and purification were performed. Libraries were sequenced paired-end with 100 bp reads on an Illumina HiSeq2000. On the authors' methods: SOAPnuke was used to process the raw data, throwing out any read that contained adapters or uncalled bases, had a mean Phred below 15, or lacked an exact constant-primer or identifier match. COPE v1.2.5 was used to merge high-quality paired reads, and clonotypes were defined as unique nucleotide sequences. MiTCR v1.1 was used to align clonotypes to the IMGT TRBV, TRBD and TRBJ reference segments. Only V-J combinations with frequency above 0.0001, covering 99% to 99.2% of repertoires, were analysed. The TCS score was defined as F50 (clonal expansion) divided by E x V (chaos), with BLOSUM62-based TCRdist calculated between CDR3 peptides within each V-J. Welch's t-statistics and random forest reduced several hundred V-J features to about 12, which were used in a naive Bayes classifier (R e1071). The similarity between thyroid and blood repertoires was quantified using the Morisita-Horn index. The raw public data were reprocessed by TCRdb itself: fastp quality trimming at Q25, MiXCR clonotype calling, in-frame beta chains only. Every CDR3 protein is listed once, alongside the most common genes and DNA of its rows. The V and J calls come from TCRdb's annotation, not from the publication. The sample profile shows about 660,000 distinct CDR3 sequences; 45% of them were found once. About 7.2% of the sample lies in the top ten.

Study-wide findings and limitations: Blood samples also contained most of the expanded thyroid clonotypes (frequency above 0.001), which suggests that blood repertoires may reflect thyroid immune responses. Sample size was not statistically predetermined, and investigators were not blinded to group allocation. In cross-validation, a model built on a 13 V-J signature told ophthalmopathy apart from stable hyperthyroidism with approximately 91% sensitivity and roughly 82% specificity, and in testing the same model reached 80%/75%. In validation, the model predicted progression to ophthalmopathy a median of about 6 months before onset, with roughly 70% sensitivity and roughly 77% specificity.

The germline V gene encodes CDR1 MNHEY and CDR2 SVGEGT. V and J are truncated by 2 bases and 5 bases respectively, leaving an intervening sequence of 12 bases. CDR3 length: 14 amino acids, cysteine to phenylalanine. CDR3 DNA only is kept here, 42 bases in frame from base 1. Sequencing was carried out using peripheral blood or thyroid tissue (not recorded which). The receptor chain draws on TRBV6-2 or TRBV6-3 and TRBJ2-5; TRBD2 could be the D gene, as 6 bases match. This receptor was taken from an adult man with Graves' disease, either hyperthyroidism or ophthalmopathy (not recorded which). The CDR3 is CASSYRSGRETQYF. The nucleotide sequence reads TGTGCCAGCAGTTACCGCTCAGGGAGGGAGACCCAGTACTTC.